This T cell receptor (beta chain) was sequenced for a study of blood T cell repertoires in COVID-19. Study at large: Nucleic acid was either cDNA or gDNA, and it came from T cells, B-cell-depleted T cells, or PBMCs.

Per the original data handling: Using reference gene primer amplification, nucleated cell counts were estimated. The table came from immunoSEQ multiplex PCR; TCRdb's copy has only in-frame clones and leaves some out. The D gene and trimming were derived from the DNA, and the V and J assignments and clone size from that table. The sample has roughly 380,000 clones, about 89% seen once; the top ten hold under 2%. Enrollment of patients from Seattle took place during active infection, with longitudinal follow-up. V was trimmed by 1 base and J by 4 bases, leaving 11 bases between them. The CDR3 contains 15 residues. Germline V gives CDR1 LNHDA, CDR2 SQIVND (reference sequence).

This chain links TRBV19 with TRBJ1-5; D may be TRBD1 (6 bases). This TCR was sampled from a woman aged 40 to 50 with COVID-19, enrolled during active disease. The specimen sequenced was peripheral blood. CDR3 sequence (DNA): TGTGCCAGTAGTATAGTTGGGACATATAATCAGCCCCAGCATTTT. This gives the protein CASSIVGTYNQPQHF. Looking up the rest from reference TRBV19 and TRBJ1-5 gives the full variable domain: DGGITQSPKYLFRKEGQNVTLSCEQNLNHDAMYWYRQDPGQGLRLIYYSQIVNDFQKGDIAEGYSVSREKKESFPLTVTSAQKNPTAFYLCASSIVGTYNQPQHFGDGTRLSIL.